This TCR beta chain was sequenced during a study of T cell responses to AZD1222 COVID-19 vaccine. Profiling relied on immunoSEQ multiplex PCR, and the TCRdb table lists in-frame clones only, not all of them. The repertoire consists of 95,000 to 150,000 clones, with approximately 83% occurring once and the leading ten covering more than 7.5%. V was pared by 8 bases and J by 3 bases, with 6 bases of the junction left unmatched. The CDR3 runs 14 residues. Germline CDR1 reads SGHRS; CDR2 reads YFSETQ. A word on this clone: Its matching antigen is unknown.

Overall study findings and caveats: Rises in breadth and depth of Spike-specific TCRs came after two AZD1222 doses. In a largely white British group with more females than males, clonal diversity was possibly underestimated.

This TCR came from an adult in good health. The chain carries TRBV5-1 and TRBJ2-1; 9 nucleotides agree with TRBD2. This specimen consisted of peripheral blood, obtained on day 0 of AZD1222 vaccination. CDR3 sequence reads: CASKSGGYYNEQFF. The DNA of the CDR3 is TGCGCCAGTAAAAGCGGGGGGTACTACAATGAGCAGTTCTTC.